This TCR beta chain originates from a study of blood T cell repertoires in COVID-19. Overall study context: Nucleic acid was either cDNA or gDNA, and it came from T cells, B-cell-depleted T cells, or PBMCs.

In the study's own analysis: Amplification of reference gene primers provided the estimated nucleated cell counts. Assay used: immunoSEQ multiplex PCR; TCRdb lists only in-frame clones, some missing. Clonal size and the V and J genes are those of that table, whereas D and trimming came from the DNA. The profile shows around 240,000 clones, roughly 82% of them singletons. The age range of participants was about 18 to 90 years, with residence in about two dozen US areas. Participant-given clinical history determined each cohort assignment. This TCR came from a woman aged 45-65 years who had recovered from COVID-19. Sequencing was performed on PBMCs or T cells enriched from blood (not recorded which).

CDR3 residues: CASSKGTVSGNTIYF. CDR3 nucleotides: TGTGCCAGCAGCAAGGGGACAGTCTCTGGAAACACCATATATTTT. The chain has TRBV11-2 and TRBJ1-3, with 7 bases that match TRBD1. Germline V CDR1 and CDR2: SGHAT, FQNNGV. V lost 5 bases and J lost 0; bases outside the gene matches: 4. The CDR3 covers 15 residues.